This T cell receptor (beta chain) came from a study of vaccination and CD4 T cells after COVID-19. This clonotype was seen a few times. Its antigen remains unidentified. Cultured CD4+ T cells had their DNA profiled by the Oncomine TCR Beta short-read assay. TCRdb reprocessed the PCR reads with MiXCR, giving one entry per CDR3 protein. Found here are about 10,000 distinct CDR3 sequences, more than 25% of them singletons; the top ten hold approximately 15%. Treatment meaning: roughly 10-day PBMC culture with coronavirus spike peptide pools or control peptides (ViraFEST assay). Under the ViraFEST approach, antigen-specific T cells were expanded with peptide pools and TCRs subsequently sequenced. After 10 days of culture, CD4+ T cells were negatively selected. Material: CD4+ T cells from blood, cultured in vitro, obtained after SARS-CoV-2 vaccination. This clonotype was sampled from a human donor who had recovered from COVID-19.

This chain's CDR3 is CSAPRTSGRTDEQYF. In DNA form, the CDR3 reads TGCAGTGCTCCCCGGACTAGCGGGAGGACAGACGAGCAGTACTTC. This sequence joins TRBV20-1 and TRBJ2-7; 14 bases match TRBD2. Germline V gene lookup returns CDR1 DFQATT and CDR2 SNEGSKA (reference sequence). The V and J ends lost 5 bases and 5 bases, in that order; junction bases with no gene match: 8. The CDR3 totals 15 residues.